Listed here are 28 T cell receptor beta chains from one sample, sequenced in a study of blood T cell repertoires in COVID-19. TCRdb's copy holds only in-frame clones and misses some; the assay was immunoSEQ multiplex PCR. The sample consists of fewer than 300,000 clones, around 90% of them appearing once. Sequenced input: peripheral blood. The receptors originated from a woman younger than 45 with acute or convalescent COVID-19.

The CDR3 bases are TGTGCTAGTGGTCGCCCGTTTGGGGGCAGAGAGACCCAGTACTTC. It yields the protein CASGRPFGGRETQYF. The chain uses TRBV12-5 and TRBJ2-5; weak D call: TRBD1 (6 bases). Germline assignment: CDR1 LGHNT and CDR2 FRNRAP. V lost 5 bases to trimming and J lost 4 bases, with 17 bases between them. This CDR3 is 15 amino acids long. The full variable domain, in which reference TRBV12-5 and TRBJ2-5 provide the parts outside the CDR3, is DARVTQTPRHKVTEMGQEVTMRCQPILGHNTVFWYRQTMMQGLELLAYFRNRAPLDDSGMPKDRFSAEMPDATLATLKIQPSEPRDSAVYFCASGRPFGGRETQYFGPGTRLLVL.

V is TRBV23-1 and J is TRBJ1-6; TRBD1 is a possible D gene (6 bases). TRBV23-1 belongs to the ORF category, with a function that is uncertain. The CDR3 length is 16 residues. Trimming shortened V by 0 bases and J by 3 bases, and 9 bases separated the two germline ends. The CDR3 bases are TGCGCCAGCAGTCAATCGGACAGCTGCTATAATTCACCCCTCCACTTT. Translated, it gives CASSQSDSCYNSPLHF.

With regard to this clone: The same CDR3 also results from other DNA sequences found in this sample. The V and J genes are TRBV12-3 or TRBV12-4 and TRBJ1-1; D perhaps matches TRBD1 (5 bases). CDR3 length: 13 residues. Between the trimmed V and J ends, which lost 5 bases and 1 base, there was a span of 8 bases. The CDR3 loop is CASSTTGNTEAFF. The CDR3 DNA is TGTGCCAGCAGTACCACAGGGAACACTGAAGCTTTCTTT.

The V and J genes are TRBV27 and TRBJ1-1; D is unclear. The CDR3 runs to 14 residues. Trimming removed 5 bases at V and 0 bases at J, with 10 bases between. From germline, CDR1 is MNHEY and CDR2 SMNVEV (reference sequence). For the CDR3, the DNA is TGTGCCAGCAGTGCGCAAAGATTGAACACTGAAGCTTTCTTT. Translated: CASSAQRLNTEAFF.

This clone was detected once. The chain employs TRBV19 and TRBJ1-1, with 7 bases identical to TRBD1. CDR3 length: 12 amino acids. Germline loops: CDR1 LNHDA, CDR2 SQIVND (reference sequence). V lost 4 bases, J lost 10 bases, and 6 bases stayed unmatched. In DNA form, the CDR3 reads TGTGCCAGTAGTACCCGGACAGGTATAGCTTTCTTT. Protein product: CASSTRTGIAFF.

This clone was detected once. This chain uses TRBV29-1 with TRBJ2-7, with 10 nucleotides matching TRBD2. Germline V gene data show CDR1 as SQVTM and CDR2 as ANQGSEA. V shed 4 bases and J 3 bases; nucleotides not matched to a gene: 3. The CDR3 is made up of 13 amino acids. The CDR3 spells CSVGSSGSYEQYF. For the CDR3, the DNA is TGCAGCGTTGGCTCTAGCGGGAGCTACGAGCAGTACTTC.

This clone was detected once. The chain recombines TRBV27 with TRBJ2-1; TRBD2 matches 14 bases. CDR3 length: 16 amino acids. The V and J ends lost 4 bases and 6 bases, in that order; junction bases with no gene match: 5. Germline CDR1 and CDR2: MNHEY and SMNVEV (reference sequence). In DNA form, the CDR3 reads TGTGCCAGCAGTTGGAGGACTAGCGGGAGGACCAATGAGCAGTTCTTC. Amino acid sequence: CASSWRTSGRTNEQFF.

This sequence joins TRBV19 and TRBJ2-5; 10 bases align to TRBD1. J was trimmed by 2 bases and V by 1 base; bases with no gene match: 22. The germline CDR1 and CDR2 sequences are LNHDA and SQIVND (reference sequence). CDR3 size: 22 residues. CDR3 in DNA: TGTGCCAGTAGTATAGCCCCTGGAGTATGGGACAGGGGACAGCAGGAGCAAGAGACCCAGTACTTC. Protein product: CASSIAPGVWDRGQQEQETQYF. The variable domain in full, completed from reference TRBV19 and TRBJ2-5, reads DGGITQSPKYLFRKEGQNVTLSCEQNLNHDAMYWYRQDPGQGLRLIYYSQIVNDFQKGDIAEGYSVSREKKESFPLTVTSAQKNPTAFYLCASSIAPGVWDRGQQEQETQYFGPGTRLLVL.

The chain is built from TRBV20-1 and TRBJ2-5; tentative D call: TRBD2 (5 bases). CDR3 length equals 12 residues. The V end lost 3 bases, the J end lost 5 bases, and 10 bases lay between the germline ends. Germline V CDR1 and CDR2: DFQATT, SNEGSKA (reference sequence). CDR3 protein: CSASERWETQYF. The CDR3 DNA reads TGCAGTGCTAGTGAGCGGTGGGAGACCCAGTACTTC.

This rearrangement joins TRBV7-2 to TRBJ1-4; TRBD1 agrees at 10 bases. V shed 4 bases and J 5 bases; nucleotides not matched to a gene: 1. There are 14 residues in the CDR3. Germline loops: CDR1 SGHTA, CDR2 FQGNSA. The CDR3 loop is CASSSGQGNEKLFF. For the CDR3, the DNA is TGTGCCAGCAGCTCGGGACAGGGGAATGAAAAACTGTTTTTT.

The chain recombines TRBV5-1 with TRBJ2-2, with 11 bases identical to TRBD2. The CDR3 sequence is 15 residues long. The trim removed 4 bases at V and 4 bases at J, leaving 3 bases unmatched. CDR1 is SGHRS, CDR2 YFSETQ, per germline. The CDR3 bases are TGCGCCAGCAGCCTTGGGACTAGCGGCACCGGGGAGCTGTTTTTT. Protein product: CASSLGTSGTGELFF.

The V and J genes are TRBV5-5 and TRBJ1-5; possible D gene TRBD1, 6 bases. CDR3 size: 13 residues. The germline V gene encodes CDR1 SGHKS and CDR2 YYEKEE (reference sequence). Trimming took 5 bases from V and 6 from J, leaving 12 bases between them. CDR3 nucleotides: TGTGCCAGCAGTTTGCAGGGGAGTCAGCCCCAGCATTTT. Translated, it gives CASSLQGSQPQHF. Together with reference TRBV5-5 and TRBJ1-5, the CDR3 gives the full variable domain: DAGVTQSPTHLIKTRGQQVTLRCSPISGHKSVSWYQQVLGQGPQFIFQYYEKEERGRGNFPDRFSARQFPNYSSELNVNALLLGDSALYLCASSLQGSQPQHFGDGTRLSIL.

The J gene is TRBJ2-3, the V gene TRBV11-1; a possible D gene is TRBD1 (6 bases). The CDR3 has 15 amino acids. Trimming shortened V by 5 bases and J by 5 bases, and 17 bases separated the two germline ends. Germline V lookup: CDR1 SGHAT, CDR2 FQDESV (reference sequence). The CDR3 is CASSPGYRDQDTQYF. CDR3 sequence (DNA): TGTGCCAGCAGCCCTGGGTACAGGGACCAAGATACGCAGTATTTT.

This clone was counted only a few times. The V and J genes are TRBV15 and TRBJ2-1, with D unresolved. Between the trimmed V and J ends, which lost 0 bases and 5 bases, there was a span of 11 bases. Germline CDR1 is LNHNV and CDR2 is YYDKDF (reference sequence). The CDR3 extends over 15 amino acids. CDR3 region: CATSRDPSFDNEQFF. The DNA for the CDR3 is TGTGCCACCAGCAGAGATCCCTCTTTCGACAATGAGCAGTTCTTC.

The chain recombines TRBV3-1 (or the pseudogene TRBV3-2) with TRBJ2-1, with 12 bases matching TRBD2. This CDR3 region has 14 residues. V gave up 3 bases and J gave up 8 bases; unmatched junction bases: 2. Germline values: CDR1 LGHDT, CDR2 YNNKEL (reference sequence). The CDR3 DNA reads TGTGCCAGCAGCCAGCTAGCGGGAGGGTATGAGCAGTTCTTC. This codes for CASSQLAGGYEQFF.

The chain links TRBV14 to TRBJ1-2, with D perhaps TRBD1 (5 bases). This CDR3 has 14 residues. V was shortened by 4 bases and J by 5 bases, with 14 bases between the two germline ends. The germline CDR1 and CDR2 sequences are SGHDN and FVKESK. CDR3 in amino acids: CASSPPGLKYGYTF. The CDR3 region has the DNA TGTGCCAGCAGCCCGCCGGGACTGAAATATGGCTACACCTTC.

The chain couples TRBV20-1 to TRBJ1-6; no clear D. Between the trimmed V and J ends, which lost 5 bases and 13 bases, there was a span of 9 bases. CDR3 length: 10 residues. CDR1 is DFQATT and CDR2 is SNEGSKA in the germline V gene (reference sequence). The CDR3 bases are TGCAGTGCTGGGCCAGTGCCCCTCCACTTT. Translating gives CSAGPVPLHF.

The CDR3 spells CASSSTGLAGVVEQFF. The CDR3, as DNA: TGTGCCAGCAGCTCAACGGGACTAGCGGGAGTCGTTGAGCAGTTCTTC. The chain combines TRBV5-5 with TRBJ2-1, with TRBD2 matching over 14 bases. CDR3 length equals 16 residues. The V gene end was trimmed by 3 bases and the J gene end by 9 bases; junction bases not matched to a gene: 8. Germline CDR1 SGHKS, CDR2 YYEKEE (reference sequence).

The chain has TRBV4-3 and TRBJ2-1, with 9 bases aligning to TRBD2. CDR1 is LGHNA, CDR2 YSLEER, per germline. The CDR3 consists of 16 residues. The trim removed 6 bases at V and 7 bases at J, leaving 13 bases unmatched. Written as DNA, the CDR3 is TGCGCCAGCAGTCCCCGGGCGGGAGGGGTTGGGAATGAGCAGTTCTTC. Encoded protein: CASSPRAGGVGNEQFF.

V gene TRBV9 combines with J gene TRBJ1-5, with 7 bases aligning to TRBD1. V lost 4 bases to trimming and J lost 3 bases; unmatched junction nucleotides: 4. The germline CDR1 and CDR2 sequences are SGDLS and YYNGEE. The CDR3 contains 14 residues. The DNA for the CDR3 is TGTGCCAGCAGCTCAGGGACAGACAATCAGCCCCAGCATTTT. Protein product: CASSSGTDNQPQHF.

Only one count was recorded for this clone. J is TRBJ1-2 and V is TRBV5-6; D gene unclear. Trimming pared 0 bases from V and 2 bases from J, leaving 8 bases between. The germline CDR1 and CDR2 sequences are SGHDT and YYEEEE. The CDR3 is 14 amino acids. CDR3 residues: CASSLERMNYGYTF. The CDR3 DNA reads as TGTGCCAGCAGCTTGGAGCGGATGAACTATGGCTACACCTTC.

This chain links TRBV3-1 (or the pseudogene TRBV3-2) with TRBJ2-5, with 10 bases aligning to TRBD2. Trimming removed 0 bases from V and 5 bases from J; junction bases left unmatched: 6. CDR1 and CDR2 (germline): LGHDT, YNNKEL (reference sequence). This CDR3 comprises 16 residues. CDR3 sequence: CASSQDLLAGQETQYF. The CDR3 DNA sequence: TGTGCCAGCAGCCAAGACCTACTAGCGGGGCAGGAGACCCAGTACTTC.

V is TRBV5-4 and J is TRBJ2-3; maybe TRBD2 (6 bases). Germline V lookup: CDR1 SGHNT, CDR2 YYREEE (reference sequence). The CDR3 is made up of 14 amino acids. V lost 2 bases, J lost 1 base, and 8 bases lay in between. The CDR3 reads CASSLGGGTDTQYF. As DNA, the CDR3 is TGTGCCAGCAGCTTAGGAGGGGGCACAGATACGCAGTATTTT.

The CDR3 sequence: CASSPGLAVTDTQYF. The CDR3 coding sequence is TGCGCCAGCAGCCCAGGACTAGCGGTCACAGATACGCAGTATTTT. The rearrangement links TRBV4-3 to TRBJ2-3; 10 bases are a match to TRBD2. Germline lookup yields CDR1 LGHNA and CDR2 YSLEER. There are 15 residues in the CDR3. Germline trimming cut 4 bases from V and 2 bases from J; bases unmatched to any gene: 3.

The V and J genes are TRBV25-1 and TRBJ1-1, with D possibly matching TRBD1 (5 bases). The CDR3 extends over 16 amino acids. The ends were cut back, 3 bases at V and 0 bases at J, with 14 bases in the middle. In germline, CDR1 is MGHDK, CDR2 SYGVNS. CDR3 nucleotide sequence: TGTGCCAGCAGTGACCCTACGGGGGTCATGAACACTGAAGCTTTCTTT. This translates into CASSDPTGVMNTEAFF.

The chain uses TRBV5-6 and TRBJ2-5, with D possibly being TRBD1 (5 bases). The CDR3 totals 14 residues. Germline V gives CDR1 SGHDT, CDR2 YYEEEE. V lost 4 bases to trimming and J lost 1 base, with 11 bases between them. The CDR3 sequence is CASSPGRVQETQYF. The DNA for the CDR3 is TGTGCCAGCAGCCCCGGCAGGGTCCAAGAGACCCAGTACTTC.

The chain couples TRBV9 to TRBJ2-5, with TRBD1 matching 8 bases. There are 17 residues in the CDR3. V shed 0 bases, J shed 5 bases, and the junction held 12 bases outside the gene matches. The germline CDR1 and CDR2 sequences are SGDLS and YYNGEE. The CDR3 loop is CASSVDQSSRGLETQYF. The CDR3 bases are TGTGCCAGCAGCGTAGATCAGTCCTCCAGGGGGCTTGAGACCCAGTACTTC.

The chain uses TRBV14 and TRBJ1-5; 8 bases match TRBD1. CDR1 and CDR2 from the germline V gene are SGHDN and FVKESK. The V and J ends lost 3 bases and 0 bases, in that order; junction bases with no gene match: 13. The CDR3 spans 19 residues. The CDR3 coding sequence is TGTGCCAGCAGCCACTTAGGACAGGGCGGGCTTTGTAGCAATCAGCCCCAGCATTTT. As protein: CASSHLGQGGLCSNQPQHF.